Given below is one T cell receptor beta chain in context. The CDR3 extends over 11 amino acids. V gave up 5 bases and J gave up 6 bases, with 10 bases separating them. Germline V gene lookup returns CDR1 GTSNPN and CDR2 SVGIG (reference sequence). These data are taken from a study of cytomegalovirus exposure and HLA in healthy donors. On the study more broadly: When 398 donors were genotyped, 81% of them were found to fall in the Caucasian-associated ancestry cluster.

The PCR used 60 Vbeta and 13 Jbeta primers. The protocol was immunoSEQ multiplex PCR, while the TCRdb copy is restricted to in-frame clones and leaves out a portion. In the table there are about 85,000 clones, 75% to 85% of which are singletons. The sequence derives from a man aged 50-59 years in good health and CMV-seropositive. The rearrangement uses TRBV30 and TRBJ1-1; D unresolved. Sample: PBMCs. Here the CDR3 reads CAWGGRAEAFF. In DNA, the CDR3 is TGTGCCTGGGGTGGGAGGGCTGAAGCTTTCTTT. The whole variable domain, filled in from reference TRBV30 and TRBJ1-1, reads SQTIHQWPATLVQPVGSPLSLECTVEGTSNPNLYWYRQAAGRGLQLLFYSVGIGQISSEVPQNLSASRPQDRQFILSSKKLLLSDSGFYLCAWGGRAEAFFGQGTRLTVV.